These T cell receptor beta chains were read from a single sample in a study of shared clonotypes between healthy human individuals. TCRdb's copy holds only in-frame clones and misses some; the assay was immunoSEQ multiplex PCR. The sample includes fewer than 3 million clones, roughly 92% seen only once; the top ten take 0.37%. Material for sequencing was naive CD4+ T cells from PBMCs. These receptors originate from a man aged 18 to 30 in good health. Some clones in this sample may be carry-over from other donors' samples. Both conserved end residues are part of each CDR3. Each record gives: clone size, J gene, V gene, D gene, CDR3 DNA, CDR3 protein. The D gene is left open where the match is weak. Clone size, where shown, is once, few, many, or a class for clones that have expanded.

NA | TRBJ1-1 | TRBV28 | NA | TGTGCCAGCAGTTTCTGGGGGCAGGGCCTGGGAGGCACTGAAGCTTTCTTT | CASSFWGQGLGGTEAFF
NA | TRBJ1-3 | TRBV7-2 | TRBD1 | TGTGCCAGCAGCTTAGATATCGGGACAGGGTTCCGGAACACCATATATTTT | CASSLDIGTGFRNTIYF
once | TRBJ1-2 | TRBV5-4 | NA | TGTGCCAGCAGCTTGGGTCTCTCGGAGAGCTACACCTTC | CASSLGLSESYTF
NA | TRBJ1-2 | TRBV5-5 | NA | TGTGCCAGCAGCTTGGGAGTGACAGACTATGGCTACACCTTC | CASSLGVTDYGYTF
NA | TRBJ1-1 | TRBV6-5 | NA | TGTGCCAGCAGTTACTCGGTCCGCACAATGAACACTGAAGCTTTCTTT | CASSYSVRTMNTEAFF
once | TRBJ2-7 | TRBV28 | TRBD1 | TGTGCCAGTACGACAGGGGGGGAGTCCTACGAGCAGTACTTC | CASTTGGESYEQYF
NA | TRBJ2-7 | TRBV9 | TRBD1 | TGTGCCAGCAGCGTAGGTCCGACAGGGCCCTACGAGCAGTACTTC | CASSVGPTGPYEQYF
NA | TRBJ2-1 | TRBV6-1 | NA | TGTGCCAGCAGTGAATCGGTCGCTGGTCCCTACAATGAGCAGTTCTTC | CASSESVAGPYNEQFF
NA | TRBJ2-1 | TRBV7-3 | TRBD2 | TGTGCCAGCAGCACGACTAGCTCGGCTGAGCAGTTCTTC | CASSTTSSAEQFF
NA | TRBJ2-5 | TRBV5-4 | NA | TGTGCCAGCAGCGAAGGTTTGAGGAAGGAGACCCAGTACTTC | CASSEGLRKETQYF
NA | TRBJ2-3 | TRBV28 | TRBD2 | TGTGCCAGCACCCGACTAGCGGGGGGGACAGATACGCAGTATTTT | CASTRLAGGTDTQYF